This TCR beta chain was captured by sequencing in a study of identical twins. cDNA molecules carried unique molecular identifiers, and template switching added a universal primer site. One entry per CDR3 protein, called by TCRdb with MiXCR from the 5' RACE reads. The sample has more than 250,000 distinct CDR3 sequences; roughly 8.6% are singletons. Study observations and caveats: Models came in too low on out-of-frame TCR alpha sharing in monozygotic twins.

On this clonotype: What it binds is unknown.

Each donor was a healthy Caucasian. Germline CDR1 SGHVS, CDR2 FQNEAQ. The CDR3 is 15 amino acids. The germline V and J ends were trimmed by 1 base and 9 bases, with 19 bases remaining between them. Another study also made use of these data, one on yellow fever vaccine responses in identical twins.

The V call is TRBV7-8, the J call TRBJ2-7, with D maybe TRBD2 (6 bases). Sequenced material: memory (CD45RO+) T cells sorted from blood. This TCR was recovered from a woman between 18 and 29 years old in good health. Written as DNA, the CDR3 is TGTGCCAGCAGCTTAGTTTCCGTATCCCTCGGGGGGCAGTACTTC. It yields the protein CASSLVSVSLGGQYF.